Below are 2 T cell receptor beta chains sequenced from a single sample in a study of T cell clonality in common variable immunodeficiency. Antigens for these TCRs are unknown. TCRdb's table, derived via immunoSEQ multiplex PCR, lists solely in-frame clones and lacks some. The record shows tens of thousands of clones for this sample, with no singletons present. The study, taken as a whole, reports: In common variable immunodeficiency, TCR beta chains reportedly carried fewer deletions and N-nucleotide insertions.

Sequenced: peripheral blood mononuclear cells. Receptors originate from a human donor with common variable immunodeficiency.

This clone turned up a few times. The sequenced fragment ends 3 residues before the CDR3 boundary, so the rest is inferred from the germline J gene. The J gene is TRBJ2-7, the V gene TRBV5-1, with 9 bases fitting TRBD1. The CDR3 sequence is 15 residues long. CDR1 is SGHRS and CDR2 is YFSETQ in the germline V gene. The V segment lost 3 bases and the J segment 2 bases; nucleotides outside the gene matches: 6. The CDR3 bases that were read are TGCGCCAGCAGCTCCGGGACAGGGCTTACCTACGAG. Its protein is CASSSGTGLTYE. The full CDR3 is CASSSGTGLTYEQYF.

This clone was counted at least ten times. With the read ending 3 residues before the CDR3 end, the germline J gene is used to fill in that end. The chain carries TRBV2 and TRBJ1-1; D perhaps matches TRBD1 (5 bases). There are 16 residues in the CDR3. V gave up 4 bases and J gave up 0 bases, with 15 bases separating them. CDR1 and CDR2 (germline): SNHLY, FYNNEI. The CDR3 spells CASSAQGLGMNTEAFF. The CDR3 DNA, read in part, is TGTGCCAGCAGTGCCCAGGGTCTGGGGATGAACACTGAA.